These 26 T cell receptor beta chains were all obtained from the same sample, sequenced in a study of blood T cell repertoires in COVID-19. TCRdb's copy holds only in-frame clones and misses some; the assay was immunoSEQ multiplex PCR. The sample has 150,000 or so clones; roughly 85% are singletons. Sequenced material: PBMCs or T cells enriched from blood (not recorded which). These receptors were obtained from a man between 60 and 75 years old who had recovered from COVID-19.

V is TRBV7-3 and J is TRBJ2-3; TRBD2 aligns across 10 bases. Germline-derived CDR1 and CDR2 are SGHTA and FQGTGA. The CDR3 sequence is 15 residues long. V was pared by 5 bases and J by 3 bases, with 5 bases of the junction left unmatched. The CDR3: CASSATSGETDTQYF. The CDR3 nucleotides read TGTGCCAGCAGCGCTACTAGCGGGGAGACAGATACGCAGTATTTT.

This clone was seen only once. The chain links TRBV28 to TRBJ2-1; D unresolved. V was shortened by 0 bases and J by 8 bases, with 14 bases between the two germline ends. This CDR3 comprises 15 residues. Germline V gene lookup returns CDR1 MDHEN and CDR2 SYDVKM. This CDR3 is CASSLWTRPRDEQFF. CDR3 DNA sequence: TGTGCCAGCAGTTTATGGACCCGCCCTCGGGATGAGCAGTTCTTC.

The chain links TRBV6-1 to TRBJ2-7, with unresolved D. Germline V CDR1 and CDR2: MNHNS, SASEGT. CDR3 length: 14 residues. Trimming shortened V by 7 bases and J by 0 bases, and 13 bases separated the two germline ends. This CDR3 reads CASTSGQVSYEQYF. For the CDR3, the DNA is TGTGCCAGCACCTCAGGCCAGGTCTCCTACGAGCAGTACTTC.

V and J are TRBV15 and TRBJ2-1; TRBD2 aligns across 13 bases. This CDR3 comprises 18 residues. CDR1 is LNHNV and CDR2 is YYDKDF in the germline V gene (reference sequence). The V gene end was trimmed by 0 bases and the J gene end by 7 bases; junction bases not matched to a gene: 9. Here the CDR3 reads CATSRDRGGLAGRNEQFF. The CDR3 region has the DNA TGTGCCACCAGCAGAGATAGAGGGGGACTAGCGGGAAGAAATGAGCAGTTCTTC.

The V gene is TRBV9, the J gene TRBJ1-3, with D perhaps TRBD1 (5 bases). Trimming took off 2 bases at V and 1 base at J, with 7 bases between the two ends. The CDR3 has 14 residues. The germline V gene encodes CDR1 SGDLS and CDR2 YYNGEE. The CDR3: CASSVTASGNTIYF. The CDR3, as DNA: TGTGCCAGCAGCGTGACAGCTTCTGGAAACACCATATATTTT. Together with reference TRBV9 and TRBJ1-3, the CDR3 gives the full variable domain: DSGVTQTPKHLITATGQRVTLRCSPRSGDLSVYWYQQSLDQGLQFLIQYYNGEERAKGNILERFSAQQFPDLHSELNLSSLELGDSALYFCASSVTASGNTIYFGEGSWLTVV.

V usage is TRBV7-6 and J usage is TRBJ2-1; D unresolved. The CDR3 consists of 14 residues. Trimming stripped 5 bases from V and 8 bases from J, with 16 bases between. Germline V CDR1 and CDR2: SGHVS, FNYEAQ. CDR3 sequence (DNA): TGTGCCAGCAGCCCGAGCGCCCCTAACCATGAGCAGTTCTTC. Its protein product is CASSPSAPNHEQFF.

The chain joins TRBV25-1 to TRBJ2-2; 12 bases map to TRBD1. The CDR3 covers 17 residues. Germline lookup yields CDR1 MGHDK and CDR2 SYGVNS. J was trimmed by 4 bases and V by 0 bases; bases with no gene match: 3. CDR3 nucleotides: TGTGCCAGCAGTGAATATGGGACAGGGGGCCGCACCGGGGAGCTGTTTTTT. It specifies CASSEYGTGGRTGELFF.

This chain joins TRBV28 and TRBJ1-1, with D possibly matching TRBD1 (6 bases). V lost 6 bases and J lost 1, with 15 bases in between. The CDR3 spans 15 residues. Germline assignment: CDR1 MDHEN and CDR2 SYDVKM. The CDR3 sequence is CASRPPTGWNTEAFF. DNA of the CDR3: TGTGCCAGCAGGCCACCTACAGGGTGGAACACTGAAGCTTTCTTT. The entire variable domain, with the rest obtained from reference TRBV28 and TRBJ1-1, is as follows: DVKVTQSSRYLVKRTGEKVFLECVQDMDHENMFWYRQDPGLGLRLIYFSYDVKMKEKGDIPEGYSVSREKKERFSLILESASTNQTSMYLCASRPPTGWNTEAFFGQGTRLTVV.

The CDR3 sequence: CASSAAGTGDYEQYF. DNA for the CDR3: TGTGCCAGCAGCGCCGCCGGGACAGGGGATTACGAGCAGTACTTC. This chain links TRBV9 with TRBJ2-7, with 10 bases matching TRBD1. V trimming: 3 bases; J trimming: 4 bases; junction bases outside the gene matches: 7. The CDR3 extends over 15 amino acids. From germline, CDR1 is SGDLS and CDR2 YYNGEE.

This rearrangement joins TRBV30 to TRBJ1-2, with D possibly being TRBD1 (6 bases). Germline V gives CDR1 GTSNPN, CDR2 SVGIG (reference sequence). V gave up 2 bases and J gave up 4 bases, with 8 bases separating them. The CDR3 is 12 amino acids. CDR3 nucleotides: TGTGCCTGGAGTCGACAGGCCTATGGCTACACCTTC. It specifies CAWSRQAYGYTF.

This clone was seen only a few times. V gene TRBV30 combines with J gene TRBJ1-3, with D perhaps TRBD1 (5 bases). Trimming stripped 0 bases from V and 3 bases from J, with 6 bases between. The CDR3 is made up of 13 amino acids. Germline CDR1 and CDR2: GTSNPN and SVGIG (reference sequence). This chain's CDR3 is CAWSVQVGNTIYF. CDR3 nucleotides: TGTGCCTGGAGTGTACAGGTTGGAAACACCATATATTTT.

J is TRBJ2-7 and V is TRBV5-1, with 10 bases fitting TRBD1. In germline, CDR1 is SGHRS, CDR2 YFSETQ. The CDR3 loop spans 14 amino acids. Unmatched junction bases numbered 5, after V lost 4 bases and J lost 4 bases. CDR3 sequence: CASSPTGGSYEQYF. The DNA for the CDR3 is TGCGCCAGCAGCCCGACAGGGGGCAGTTACGAGCAGTACTTC.

The rearrangement uses TRBV7-8 and TRBJ2-5; D is perhaps TRBD1 (6 bases). The V end was cut by 1 base, the J end by 5 bases, with 14 bases between. The CDR3 sequence is 15 residues long. The germline V gene encodes CDR1 SGHVS and CDR2 FQNEAQ. CDR3 region: CASSLGGGVVETQYF. CDR3 sequence (DNA): TGTGCCAGCAGCTTAGGAGGGGGAGTCGTGGAGACCCAGTACTTC.

CDR3 DNA sequence: TGTGCCAGCAGCTCGACGGGGTTAGGAAACACCATATATTTT. Protein sequence: CASSSTGLGNTIYF. V gene TRBV7-9 combines with J gene TRBJ1-3; unclear D gene. CDR1 is SEHNR, CDR2 FQNEAQ, per germline (reference sequence). Trimming removed 4 bases at V and 4 bases at J, with 11 bases between. The CDR3 length is 14 residues. Based on the CDR3 plus reference TRBV7-9 and TRBJ1-3, the full variable domain is DTGVSQNPRHKITKRGQNVTFRCDPISEHNRLYWYRQTLGQGPEFLTYFQNEAQLEKSRLLSDRFSAERPKGSFSTLEIQRTEQGDSAMYLCASSSTGLGNTIYFGEGSWLTVV.

This rearrangement joins TRBV5-1 to TRBJ2-7; 9 bases align to TRBD1. With V trimmed by 0 bases and J by 7 bases, 14 bases remained unmatched. This CDR3 region has 17 residues. Germline V gene sequence: CDR1 SGHRS, CDR2 YFSETQ. In nucleotides, the CDR3 is TGCGCCAGCAGCTTGGGAACCGGGACAGGGTCCTCCTGGGAGCAGTACTTC. This gives the protein CASSLGTGTGSSWEQYF.

The CDR3 DNA is TGCAGCGTTGTTGGGACAGCTCTCTCCTACGAGCAGTACTTC. Its translation is CSVVGTALSYEQYF. The chain has TRBV29-1 and TRBJ2-7; 7 bases agree with TRBD1. CDR1 is SQVTM and CDR2 is ANQGSEA in the germline V gene. J was trimmed by 0 bases and V by 4 bases; bases with no gene match: 6. The CDR3 covers 14 residues.

This clone was detected once. The chain links TRBV3-1 (or the pseudogene TRBV3-2) to TRBJ1-5; D not certain. V gave up 1 base and J gave up 5 bases, with 6 bases separating them. The germline V gene encodes CDR1 LGHDT and CDR2 YNNKEL (reference sequence). The CDR3 totals 13 residues. The CDR3 loop reads CASSQGHDQPQHF. The CDR3 nucleotides are TGTGCCAGCAGCCAAGGGCACGATCAGCCCCAGCATTTT.

J is TRBJ2-1 and V is TRBV7-2; D perhaps matches TRBD2 (6 bases). V dropped 5 bases and J dropped 5 bases, with 13 bases sitting between them. Germline V gene data show CDR1 as SGHTA and CDR2 as FQGNSA. This CDR3 has 14 amino acids. The CDR3 coding sequence is TGTGCCAGCAGCCGGAGGGGATATGACAATGAGCAGTTCTTC. Translation gives CASSRRGYDNEQFF.

Judged by abundance, this clone is medium-sized. The chain joins TRBV5-3 to TRBJ2-7, with a tentative D call TRBD2 (5 bases). TRBV5-3 is filed as an ORF, its function uncertain. V gave up 4 bases and J gave up 6 bases, with 5 bases separating them. The CDR3 has 10 amino acids. CDR3 in amino acids: CARSTSEQYF. The CDR3 DNA follows: TGTGCCAGAAGCACTAGCGAGCAGTACTTC.

The gene calls are TRBV28 and TRBJ2-2; 7 nucleotides match TRBD2. V lost 6 bases to trimming and J lost 5 bases; unmatched junction nucleotides: 9. The CDR3 totals 15 residues. Germline V lookup: CDR1 MDHEN, CDR2 SYDVKM. The CDR3, as DNA: TGTGCCAGCAGGGACGGCGGGAGCGGGACCGGGGAGCTGTTTTTT. Protein product: CASRDGGSGTGELFF.

The chain is built from TRBV6-5 and TRBJ1-1; tentative D call: TRBD1 (6 bases). Germline V gene lookup returns CDR1 MNHEY and CDR2 SVGAGI. V lost 10 bases and J 1 base, leaving 19 bases between the germline ends. The CDR3 extends over 15 amino acids. CDR3: CATLRPGGRNTEAFF. CDR3 DNA sequence: TGTGCCACCCTCCGGCCGGGGGGCCGGAACACTGAAGCTTTCTTT.

The rearrangement joins TRBV12-3 or TRBV12-4 to TRBJ1-3; D call uncertain. The CDR3 covers 13 residues. V lost 7 bases and J 4 bases, leaving 11 bases between the germline ends. The CDR3 loop reads CASNPLRGNTIYF. The CDR3 DNA is TGTGCCAGCAACCCACTTAGAGGAAACACCATATATTTT.

This clone was counted a few times. This chain connects TRBV6-5 to TRBJ2-1, with TRBD1 as a possible D gene (5 bases). Germline V gene sequence: CDR1 MNHEY, CDR2 SVGAGI. The CDR3 runs 15 residues. Trimming left V 2 bases short and J 5 bases short, with 13 bases between. CDR3 protein: CASSYDTLGDNEQFF. DNA for the CDR3: TGTGCCAGCAGTTACGATACTCTAGGGGACAATGAGCAGTTCTTC.

This clone was detected only a few times. This chain uses TRBV6-5 with TRBJ1-2; unclear D gene. Germline loops: CDR1 MNHEY, CDR2 SVGAGI. The CDR3 is 15 residues long. The V end was cut by 0 bases, the J end by 2 bases, with 10 bases between. CDR3 sequence (DNA): TGTGCCAGCAGTTACTCGAGGGCGGTGAACTATGGCTACACCTTC. The encoded protein is CASSYSRAVNYGYTF.

CDR3 loop: CASSLAGGPADTQYF. The DNA of the CDR3 is TGTGCCAGCAGCTTAGCGGGAGGGCCCGCAGATACGCAGTATTTT. J is TRBJ2-3 and V is TRBV11-2, with 8 bases aligning to TRBD2. The J segment lost 4 bases and the V segment lost 1 base, leaving 4 bases of the junction unmatched. The V gene's germline CDR1 is SGHAT and CDR2 FQNNGV. The CDR3 is made up of 15 amino acids.

The chain recombines TRBV28 with TRBJ1-2; D is ambiguous. V dropped 7 bases and J dropped 4 bases, with 16 bases sitting between them. The CDR3 spans 14 residues. Germline assignment: CDR1 MDHEN and CDR2 SYDVKM. Here the CDR3 DNA reads TGTGCCAGCACCCGAACGGGATCCGGCTATGGCTACACCTTC. This codes for CASTRTGSGYGYTF.